A single sample gave rise to the 27 T cell receptor beta chains below, sequenced in a study of T cell responses to AZD1222 COVID-19 vaccine (dated by TCRdb to 2020 to 2022). The time point label here, explained by the study, means: baseline before first vaccination. The receptor library was made with the immunoSEQ multiplex PCR assay. TCRdb retrieved this table from immuneACCESS and kept in-frame rearrangements only. Not all clones are present; in checked studies, unresolved V genes account for under half, and no reason is known for the remainder. The table for this sample lists 100,000 to 150,000 clones; about 88% of them were counted only once. The ten most abundant clones make up 4% to 5.5% of the sample. Source: peripheral blood, taken on day 0 of AZD1222 vaccination. The receptors here all came from an adult in good health.

The chain couples TRBV19 to TRBJ2-1; D tentatively fits TRBD1 or TRBD2 (6 bases each). This CDR3 spans 16 amino acids. Trimming stripped 3 bases from V and 0 bases from J, with 12 bases between. The germline gives CDR1 LNHDA, CDR2 SQIVND (reference sequence). CDR3 protein: CASSMGGAVSYNEQFF. CDR3 DNA sequence: TGTGCCAGTAGTATGGGGGGCGCCGTCTCCTACAATGAGCAGTTCTTC. The full variable domain, with the rest looked up from reference TRBV19 and TRBJ2-1, is DGGITQSPKYLFRKEGQNVTLSCEQNLNHDAMYWYRQDPGQGLRLIYYSQIVNDFQKGDIAEGYSVSREKKESFPLTVTSAQKNPTAFYLCASSMGGAVSYNEQFFGPGTRLTVL.

As DNA, the CDR3 is TGTGCCAGCAGTCCCAAATCGACAGCGACTAATGAAAAACTGTTTTTT. Translated: CASSPKSTATNEKLFF. The rearrangement joins TRBV25-1 to TRBJ1-4; D perhaps matches TRBD1 (5 bases). CDR3 length: 16 amino acids. Trimming pared 5 bases from V and 2 bases from J, leaving 15 bases between. CDR1 and CDR2 (germline): MGHDK, SYGVNS.

The V and J genes are TRBV7-3 and TRBJ2-5; 9 nucleotides align to TRBD2. Germline V gene lookup returns CDR1 SGHTA and CDR2 FQGTGA. The CDR3 contains 15 residues. V shed 5 bases, J shed 5 bases, and the junction held 9 bases outside the gene matches. The CDR3 bases are TGTGCCAGCAGCACTTTAGCGGGAGAAATGGAGACCCAGTACTTC. Residues: CASSTLAGEMETQYF.

V gene TRBV2 combines with J gene TRBJ1-2; no clear D. Trimming took off 3 bases at V and 8 bases at J, with 7 bases between the two ends. This CDR3 is 11 amino acids long. Germline lookup yields CDR1 SNHLY and CDR2 FYNNEI. This CDR3 is CASSEGGGYTF. The CDR3 DNA sequence: TGTGCCAGCAGTGAGGGTGGGGGCTACACCTTC.

This clone was detected only once. The chain recombines TRBV11-3 with TRBJ2-1, with D perhaps TRBD1 or TRBD2 (5 bases each). Germline CDR1 SGHNT, CDR2 YENEEA. Between the trimmed V and J ends, which lost 1 base and 5 bases, there was a span of 12 bases. CDR3 length equals 15 residues. The DNA for the CDR3 is TGTGCCAGCAGCTTAGGTGGGACCCTTAACAATGAGCAGTTCTTC. Protein product: CASSLGGTLNNEQFF.

The chain combines TRBV6-5 with TRBJ1-4; 7 bases are a match to TRBD1. Germline CDR1 reads MNHEY; CDR2 reads SVGAGI. This CDR3 contains 14 residues. The J segment lost 8 bases and the V segment lost 7 bases, leaving 10 bases of the junction unmatched. The CDR3 nucleotides are TGTGCCAGCATTAACAGGGGAGGTTGGGAAAAACTGTTTTTT. Translation: CASINRGGWEKLFF.

The J gene is TRBJ2-2, the V gene TRBV18; D uncertain. The CDR3 is 14 amino acids. In germline, CDR1 is KGHSH, CDR2 LQKENI. V was cut by 1 base and J by 1 base, with 4 bases left in between. The DNA for the CDR3 is TGTGCCAGCTCACCACAAATGAACACCGGGGAGCTGTTTTTT. Protein product: CASSPQMNTGELFF.

The chain uses TRBV5-5 and TRBJ2-1, with TRBD2 identical over 10 bases. Germline V lookup: CDR1 SGHKS, CDR2 YYEKEE (reference sequence). V trimming: 4 bases; J trimming: 10 bases; junction bases outside the gene matches: 11. The CDR3 has 15 amino acids. CDR3 sequence: CASSLAGLAGAEQFF. For the CDR3, the DNA is TGTGCCAGCAGCCTCGCGGGGCTAGCGGGAGCCGAGCAGTTCTTC.

J is TRBJ1-5 and V is TRBV9; D may be TRBD1 (5 bases). The CDR3 runs to 13 residues. Deletions cut 4 bases from V and 4 bases from J, with 9 bases between. The germline V gene has CDR1 SGDLS and CDR2 YYNGEE. The CDR3 DNA reads TGTGCCAGCAGCCTGGGGGATAATCAGCCCCAGCATTTT. Protein sequence: CASSLGDNQPQHF.

The chain links TRBV5-1 to TRBJ1-6, with 7 bases aligning to TRBD1. The germline V gene has CDR1 SGHRS and CDR2 YFSETQ. The V and J ends lost 0 bases and 9 bases, in that order; junction bases with no gene match: 3. The CDR3 is 14 residues long. The CDR3 bases are TGCGCCAGCAGCTTGGGACAGGGTCTTTCACCCCTCCACTTT. Translating it yields CASSLGQGLSPLHF.

J is TRBJ2-7 and V is TRBV3-1 (or the pseudogene TRBV3-2), with 7 bases lining up with TRBD1. Germline-derived CDR1 and CDR2 are LGHDT and YNNKEL (reference sequence). The CDR3 is made up of 14 amino acids. V gave up 5 bases and J gave up 5 bases; unmatched junction bases: 9. The CDR3 spells CASSSQGVSDEQYF. In DNA, the CDR3 is TGTGCCAGCAGCTCCCAGGGGGTTAGCGACGAGCAGTACTTC.

This clone occurred once. In nucleotides, the CDR3 is TGTGCCATCAGAGTGGCTCAGGACCGGGGTAACGAGCAGTACTTC. Its translation is CAIRVAQDRGNEQYF. The genes are TRBV10-3 and TRBJ2-7; a weak D match, TRBD2 (5 bases). Trimming shortened V by 6 bases and J by 5 bases, and 20 bases separated the two germline ends. The CDR3 has 15 amino acids. The germline V gene has CDR1 ENHRY and CDR2 SYGVKD.

CDR3 protein: CASSIGYAGRHSGNTIYF. CDR3 nucleotides: TGTGCCAGTAGTATAGGGTACGCAGGCAGACACTCTGGAAACACCATATATTTT. The rearrangement joins TRBV19 to TRBJ1-3; unclear D gene. CDR3 size: 18 residues. Germline V gene sequence: CDR1 LNHDA, CDR2 SQIVND (reference sequence). Trimming stripped 1 base from V and 0 bases from J, with 16 bases between.

V usage is TRBV5-4 and J usage is TRBJ1-2; 9 bases line up with TRBD1. The germline gives CDR1 SGHNT, CDR2 YYREEE (reference sequence). With V trimmed by 0 bases and J by 7 bases, 7 bases remained unmatched. The CDR3 has 15 amino acids. The CDR3 is CASSLGGQGQVGYTF. The CDR3 bases are TGTGCCAGCAGCTTGGGGGGACAGGGTCAAGTTGGCTACACCTTC.

V gene TRBV9 combines with J gene TRBJ1-5; D uncertain. The CDR3 sequence is 15 residues long. Germline CDR1 and CDR2: SGDLS and YYNGEE. Trimming stripped 4 bases from V and 0 bases from J, with 11 bases between. The DNA of the CDR3 is TGTGCCAGCAGCCCGCAGCCCTATAGCAATCAGCCCCAGCATTTT. Translation gives CASSPQPYSNQPQHF.

J is TRBJ1-6 and V is TRBV7-9; possible D gene TRBD1, 6 bases. Germline values: CDR1 SEHNR, CDR2 FQNEAQ (reference sequence). This CDR3 is built from 16 residues. CDR3 amino acids: CAYRGGRSSQNSPLHF. CDR3 DNA: TGTGCGTACCGGGGGGGGCGATCAAGCCAAAATTCACCCCTCCACTTT.

In this sample, this clone turned up once. The chain employs TRBV6-5 and TRBJ1-1, with 8 bases aligning to TRBD1. The CDR3 has 15 amino acids. Germline loops: CDR1 MNHEY, CDR2 SVGAGI. J lost 4 bases, V lost 5 bases, and 9 bases had no gene match. The DNA for the CDR3 is TGTGCCAGCAGTAGACAGGGGCGCTACACCACTGAAGCTTTCTTT. It yields the protein CASSRQGRYTTEAFF.

The V gene is TRBV7-2, the J gene TRBJ1-1; D not certain. The CDR3 consists of 14 residues. Trimming stripped 2 bases from V and 8 bases from J, with 15 bases between. Germline V gene lookup returns CDR1 SGHTA and CDR2 FQGNSA. CDR3 nucleotide sequence: TGTGCCAGCAGCTTATTAGACGGACGGGCGGAAGCTTTCTTT. Encoded protein: CASSLLDGRAEAFF.

The J gene is TRBJ1-1, the V gene TRBV6-5, with D unresolved. Per the germline V gene, CDR1 is MNHEY and CDR2 is SVGAGI. This CDR3 has 14 amino acids. Between the trimmed V and J ends, which lost 7 bases and 8 bases, there was a span of 20 bases. The CDR3 coding sequence is TGTGCCAGCATTACCCGGGCGCAGGAAAGAGAAGCTTTCTTT. Translating gives CASITRAQEREAFF.

The V call is TRBV2, the J call TRBJ1-5; D is possibly TRBD1 (5 bases). The CDR3 totals 14 residues. V lost 2 bases and J lost 1, with 6 bases in between. Germline CDR1 reads SNHLY; CDR2 reads FYNNEI. The CDR3 bases are TGTGCCAGCAGTGAACAGGGAAGCAATCAGCCCCAGCATTTT. Translation: CASSEQGSNQPQHF.

There are a few counts of this clone. V is TRBV7-9 and J is TRBJ1-1, with D uncertain. V lost 5 bases and J lost 6, with 19 bases in between. CDR3 length: 15 residues. CDR1 is SEHNR, CDR2 FQNEAQ, per germline (reference sequence). CDR3 sequence: CASSALQAFGAEAFF. The DNA of the CDR3 is TGTGCCAGCAGCGCCCTTCAGGCCTTCGGAGCTGAAGCTTTCTTT.

The chain is built from TRBV27 and TRBJ1-2, with TRBD1 matching over 8 bases. V dropped 3 bases and J dropped 5; count of bases not matched to a gene: 8. The germline V gene has CDR1 MNHEY and CDR2 SMNVEV (reference sequence). The CDR3 loop spans 15 amino acids. Written as DNA, the CDR3 is TGTGCCAGCAGTTTCCTTTCAGGGGGCAGATATGGCTACACCTTC. Its protein is CASSFLSGGRYGYTF.

V is TRBV11-1 and J is TRBJ2-4; 8 bases match TRBD1. V lost 1 base and J lost 6; bases outside the gene matches: 8. There are 16 residues in the CDR3. The germline gives CDR1 SGHAT, CDR2 FQDESV (reference sequence). In DNA, the CDR3 is TGTGCCAGCAGCTTAGACCCCGGACAGGGAAGAAACATTCAGTACTTC. It codes for CASSLDPGQGRNIQYF.

The chain couples TRBV28 to TRBJ2-3, with 10 bases aligning to TRBD2. There are 17 residues in the CDR3. Trimming removed 3 bases from V and 5 bases from J; junction bases left unmatched: 11. Per germline, CDR1 MDHEN and CDR2 SYDVKM. The CDR3 nucleotides are TGTGCCAGCAGTTTGGTGTCTAGCGGGAGAAAACGAGATACGCAGTATTTT. Translating it yields CASSLVSSGRKRDTQYF.

The chain links TRBV7-2 to TRBJ1-6; perhaps TRBD1 as D (5 bases). V was pared by 5 bases and J by 9 bases, with 17 bases between. The germline gives CDR1 SGHTA, CDR2 FQGNSA. CDR3 length equals 15 residues. This chain's CDR3 is CASSLGQGRSSPLHF. The DNA of the CDR3 is TGTGCCAGCAGCCTGGGGCAAGGGCGAAGTTCACCCCTCCACTTT.

V and J are TRBV7-9 and TRBJ1-2; no clear D. V was shortened by 1 base and J by 3 bases, with 9 bases between the two germline ends. The V gene's germline CDR1 is SEHNR and CDR2 FQNEAQ (reference sequence). This CDR3 comprises 14 residues. CDR3 bases: TGTGCCAGCAGCTTAGAGCTCAACTACTATGGCTACACCTTC. Amino acids: CASSLELNYYGYTF.

The chain carries TRBV5-4 and TRBJ1-1; D not certain. The ends were cut back, 3 bases at V and 5 bases at J, with 11 bases in the middle. This CDR3 has 13 residues. Germline V lookup: CDR1 SGHNT, CDR2 YYREEE (reference sequence). CDR3 DNA sequence: TGTGCCAGCAGCTCCACGGCATGGACTGAAGCTTTCTTT. Translation gives CASSSTAWTEAFF.